The 19 T cell receptor beta chains reported below all come from one sample, sequenced in a study of blood T cells in healthy people across ages. Together with a sample-barcoded 5' primer, a J-beta primer mix was included in a second PCR lasting roughly 6 to 12 cycles. TCRdb reanalysed the 5' RACE reads using MiXCR and keeps one entry per CDR3 protein. The data hold about 800,000 distinct CDR3 sequences, with about 25% observed a single time. This sample was also put to use in a study of T cells of mothers and their children.

Sequencing was performed on blood. The receptors were sampled from a boy younger than 18 in good health.

The sample holds a few counts of this clonotype. This chain connects TRBV9 to TRBJ2-2; no clear D. This CDR3 contains 13 residues. V dropped 4 bases and J dropped 10 bases, with 14 bases sitting between them. Germline CDR1 and CDR2: SGDLS and YYNGEE. CDR3 bases: TGTGCCAGCAGCCCGGACCCACCGGAGGAGCTGTTTTTT. This translates into CASSPDPPEELFF. The variable domain in full, completed from reference TRBV9 and TRBJ2-2, reads DSGVTQTPKHLITATGQRVTLRCSPRSGDLSVYWYQQSLDQGLQFLIQYYNGEERAKGNILERFSAQQFPDLHSELNLSSLELGDSALYFCASSPDPPEELFFGEGSRLTVL.

This clonotype was observed a single time. The chain couples TRBV20-1 to TRBJ2-7, with D possibly matching TRBD2 (6 bases). CDR1 and CDR2 from the germline V gene are DFQATT and SNEGSKA (reference sequence). The germline V and J ends were trimmed by 6 bases and 1 base, with 10 bases remaining between them. CDR3 length equals 12 residues. The CDR3: CSAAEGSYEQYF. The DNA for the CDR3 is TGCAGTGCGGCGGAGGGGTCCTACGAGCAGTACTTC.

Here the CDR3 reads CASSIASGLSYEQYF. The CDR3 nucleotides are TGTGCCAGTAGTATCGCTAGCGGCCTCTCCTACGAGCAGTACTTC. The chain combines TRBV19 with TRBJ2-7; TRBD2 aligns across 7 bases. Looked up from germline, CDR1 is LNHDA and CDR2 is SQIVND (reference sequence). V shed 3 bases, J shed 0 bases, and the junction held 5 bases outside the gene matches. The CDR3 spans 15 residues.

This clonotype has just a few counts. This chain joins TRBV20-1 and TRBJ1-5, with 7 bases matching TRBD1. Losses at the gene ends were 6 bases for V and 6 bases for J; bases not matched to a gene: 8. This CDR3 contains 13 residues. The germline CDR1 and CDR2 sequences are DFQATT and SNEGSKA (reference sequence). CDR3 in DNA: TGCAGTGCCCGACAGGGAAGCGGTCAGCCCCAGCATTTT. Amino acids: CSARQGSGQPQHF.

V and J are TRBV13 and TRBJ1-5; unclear D gene. CDR3 size: 15 residues. CDR1 is PRHDT, CDR2 FYEKMQ, per germline (reference sequence). Deletions cut 5 bases from V and 1 base from J, with 12 bases between. In DNA, the CDR3 is TGTGCCAGCAGCAGAGGTGGAGTGAGCAATCAGCCCCAGCATTTT. It encodes CASSRGGVSNQPQHF.

This clonotype has more than one count but fewer than ten. The CDR3 DNA is TGTGCCAGCACGCAGGGTCGCTCCTACAATGAGCAGTTCTTC. Amino acids: CASTQGRSYNEQFF. The chain is built from TRBV6-1 and TRBJ2-1; maybe TRBD1 (5 bases). From germline, CDR1 is MNHNS and CDR2 SASEGT. V dropped 7 bases and J dropped 0 bases, with 10 bases sitting between them. The CDR3 covers 14 residues.

J is TRBJ1-4 and V is TRBV19, with D perhaps TRBD1 (6 bases). Germline assignment: CDR1 LNHDA and CDR2 SQIVND (reference sequence). With 2 bases removed from V and 8 bases from J, the gap between germline ends came to 9 bases. The length of the CDR3 is 13 residues. The CDR3 spells CASSIIQGEKLFF. The CDR3 DNA reads as TGTGCCAGTAGTATAATACAGGGCGAAAAACTGTTTTTT.

The chain has TRBV6-7 and TRBJ1-1, with D unresolved. TRBV6-7 is an ORF, with its function uncertain. Deletions cut 0 bases from V and 4 bases from J, with 9 bases between. The CDR3 spans 14 residues. The CDR3: CASSYSGSPTEAFF. The CDR3 region has the DNA TGTGCCAGCAGTTACTCTGGCAGCCCCACTGAAGCTTTCTTT.

This clonotype was picked up a small number of times. J is TRBJ2-1 and V is TRBV29-1; 9 nucleotides line up with TRBD2. Unmatched junction bases numbered 9, after V lost 6 bases and J lost 6 bases. The CDR3 covers 14 residues. Germline CDR1 reads SQVTM; CDR2 reads ANQGSEA. Here the CDR3 DNA reads TGCAGCGTCCTAGGCGGACTAGCGCGCAATGAGCAGTTCTTC. Translating gives CSVLGGLARNEQFF.

The chain links TRBV25-1 to TRBJ2-4; D remains unclear. Per the germline V gene, CDR1 is MGHDK and CDR2 is SYGVNS. The CDR3 spans 15 residues. V was cut by 4 bases and J by 1 base, with 11 bases left in between. The DNA for the CDR3 is TGTGCCAGCAGTGTTTCAGACGGGGCCAAAAACATTCAGTACTTC. This sequence encodes CASSVSDGAKNIQYF. Together with reference TRBV25-1 and TRBJ2-4, the CDR3 gives the full variable domain: EADIYQTPRYLVIGTGKKITLECSQTMGHDKMYWYQQDPGMELHLIHYSYGVNSTEKGDLSSESTVSRIRTEHFPLTLESARPSHTSQYLCASSVSDGAKNIQYFGAGTRLSVL.

This sequence joins TRBV4-3 and TRBJ2-7, with D tentatively TRBD1 (6 bases). Looked up from germline, CDR1 is LGHNA and CDR2 is YSLEER. CDR3 size: 15 residues. The V end lost 0 bases, the J end lost 2 bases, and 11 bases lay between the germline ends. In DNA, the CDR3 is TGCGCCAGCAGCCAAGAGAGGCAGGGGACCTACGAGCAGTACTTC. Translation: CASSQERQGTYEQYF.

This clonotype was counted only a few times. In DNA form, the CDR3 reads TGTGCCTGGAGATCGGGACAGACACTCTACGAGCAGTACTTC. Amino acids: CAWRSGQTLYEQYF. The chain carries TRBV30 and TRBJ2-7, with TRBD1 identical over 7 bases. J gave up 3 bases and V 3 bases, and 8 bases lay outside the gene matches. The CDR3 extends over 14 amino acids. The V gene's germline CDR1 is GTSNPN and CDR2 SVGIG (reference sequence).

This clonotype has more than one count but fewer than ten. J is TRBJ2-7 and V is TRBV20-1; D gene ambiguous. This CDR3 spans 12 amino acids. V lost 5 bases, J lost 0 bases, and 8 bases lay in between. Germline CDR1 and CDR2: DFQATT and SNEGSKA (reference sequence). This CDR3 reads CSARMSSYEQYF. CDR3 nucleotides: TGCAGTGCTCGCATGAGCTCCTACGAGCAGTACTTC.

This clonotype was counted between two and nine times. The rearrangement uses TRBV6-5 and TRBJ2-7, with D tentatively TRBD2 (5 bases). Germline CDR1 is MNHEY and CDR2 is SVGAGI. Trimming shortened V by 6 bases and J by 7 bases, and 16 bases separated the two germline ends. The CDR3 is made up of 13 amino acids. The DNA for the CDR3 is TGTGCCAGCAGCAGGCCCTCCTCGGGGGAGCAGTACTTC. Protein sequence: CASSRPSSGEQYF.

The chain has TRBV4-1 and TRBJ1-1, with 7 positions matching TRBD1. The V gene end was trimmed by 3 bases and the J gene end by 2 bases; junction bases not matched to a gene: 6. The CDR3 sequence is 15 residues long. Germline V CDR1 and CDR2: MGHRA, YSYEKL. CDR3 nucleotides: TGCGCCAGCAGCCATCCCGGGACAGACAACACTGAAGCTTTCTTT. Its protein product is CASSHPGTDNTEAFF.

This clonotype was detected a few times. The rearrangement uses TRBV14 and TRBJ2-3; D might be TRBD2 (6 bases). V was clipped by 3 bases and J by 4 bases, with 11 bases between them. Germline V gene data show CDR1 as SGHDN and CDR2 as FVKESK. CDR3 size: 14 residues. The CDR3 bases are TGTGCCAGCAGCCACATGACTAGTCCAGATACGCAGTATTTT. It encodes CASSHMTSPDTQYF.

A few counts support this clonotype. V gene TRBV10-3 combines with J gene TRBJ2-3; TRBD1 matches 7 bases. Losses at the gene ends were 8 bases for V and 4 bases for J; bases not matched to a gene: 6. The CDR3 is made up of 13 amino acids. Germline-derived CDR1 and CDR2 are ENHRY and SYGVKD. CDR3 protein: CAISATGADTQYF. CDR3 nucleotides: TGTGCCATCTCCGCTACAGGGGCAGATACGCAGTATTTT.

This chain joins TRBV7-8 and TRBJ1-2; TRBD1 is a possible D gene (6 bases). Trimming removed 5 bases from V and 6 bases from J, with 16 bases in between. The CDR3 length is 14 residues. Germline-derived CDR1 and CDR2 are SGHVS and FQNEAQ. Here the CDR3 reads CASSAIGGADGYTF. The CDR3 nucleotides read TGTGCCAGCAGCGCCATTGGGGGGGCGGATGGCTACACCTTC.

V usage is TRBV6-2 or TRBV6-3 and J usage is TRBJ1-2; TRBD1 aligns across 7 bases. The CDR3 has 14 residues. Per germline, CDR1 MNHEY and CDR2 SVGEGT. V gave up 6 bases and J gave up 6 bases; unmatched junction bases: 10. This chain's CDR3 is CASRNSRDSDGYTF. The CDR3 nucleotides read TGTGCCAGCAGAAACTCCCGGGACAGCGATGGCTACACCTTC.